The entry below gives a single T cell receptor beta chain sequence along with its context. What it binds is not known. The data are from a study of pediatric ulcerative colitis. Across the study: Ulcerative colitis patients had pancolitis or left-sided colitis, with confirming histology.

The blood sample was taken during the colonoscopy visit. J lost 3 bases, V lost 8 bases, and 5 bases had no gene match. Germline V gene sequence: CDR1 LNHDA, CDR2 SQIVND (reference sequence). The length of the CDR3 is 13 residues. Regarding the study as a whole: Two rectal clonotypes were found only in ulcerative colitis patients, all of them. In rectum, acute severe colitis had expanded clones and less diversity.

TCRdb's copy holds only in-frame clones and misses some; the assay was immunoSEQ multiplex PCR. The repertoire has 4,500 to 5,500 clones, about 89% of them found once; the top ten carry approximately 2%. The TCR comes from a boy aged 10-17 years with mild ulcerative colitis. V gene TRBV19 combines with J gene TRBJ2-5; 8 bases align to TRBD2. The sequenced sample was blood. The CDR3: CASSGGRKETQYF. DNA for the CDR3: TGTGCCAGTTCGGGAGGGCGTAAAGAGACCCAGTACTTC.